The clone carrying this TCR beta chain was detected many times. The target antigen is unknown. The data were obtained in a study of T cells in Graves' hyperthyroidism and ophthalmopathy. Study background: The authors collected peripheral blood at initial diagnosis, before any treatment. Study-level findings and limits: Blood held most thyroid clonotypes expanded above 0.001 frequency.

Trimming removed 1 base from V and 1 base from J, with 2 bases in between. Germline values: CDR1 MDHEN, CDR2 SYDVKM. The CDR3 is 12 residues long. Diagnoses were established using clinical symptoms, serum thyroxine and TRAb, thyroid ultrasound and orbital computed tomography. Using RNA transcripts as the source, TCR beta CDR3 regions were amplified. A set of HTBI primers served as the primers for a first-round RT-PCR of the TCR CDR3. TCRdb redid the calling of the multiplex PCR reads with MiXCR, one entry per CDR3 protein. The data show tens of thousands of distinct CDR3 sequences, 49% seen once. This chain connects TRBV28 to TRBJ2-7; D is unclear. Sequenced material: blood. This TCR was recovered from a woman in her twenties or thirties with Graves' ophthalmopathy. The CDR3 is CASSLSSYEQYF. For the CDR3, the DNA is TGTGCCAGCAGTTTATCTTCCTACGAGCAGTACTTC.